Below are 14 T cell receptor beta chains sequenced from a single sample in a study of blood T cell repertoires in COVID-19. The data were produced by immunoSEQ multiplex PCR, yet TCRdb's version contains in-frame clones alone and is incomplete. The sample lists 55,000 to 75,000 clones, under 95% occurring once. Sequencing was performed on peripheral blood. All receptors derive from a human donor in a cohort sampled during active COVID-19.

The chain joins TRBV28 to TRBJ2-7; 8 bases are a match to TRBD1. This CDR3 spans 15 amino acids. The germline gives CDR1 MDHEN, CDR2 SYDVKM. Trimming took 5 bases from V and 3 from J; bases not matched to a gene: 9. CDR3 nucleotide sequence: TGTGCCAGCAGTACGCCGAACAGGGGGTTCTACGAGCAGTACTTC. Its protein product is CASSTPNRGFYEQYF.

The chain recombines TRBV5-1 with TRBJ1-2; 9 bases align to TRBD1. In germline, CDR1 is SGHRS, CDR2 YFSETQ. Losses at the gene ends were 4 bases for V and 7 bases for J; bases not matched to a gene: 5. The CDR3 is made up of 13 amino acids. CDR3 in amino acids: CASSPTGGSGYTF. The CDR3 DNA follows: TGCGCCAGCAGCCCAACAGGGGGCTCTGGCTACACCTTC. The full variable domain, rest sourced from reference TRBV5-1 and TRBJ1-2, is KAGVTQTPRYLIKTRGQQVTLSCSPISGHRSVSWYQQTPGQGLQFLFEYFSETQRNKGNFPGRFSGRQFSNSRSEMNVSTLELGDSALYLCASSPTGGSGYTFGSGTRLTVV.

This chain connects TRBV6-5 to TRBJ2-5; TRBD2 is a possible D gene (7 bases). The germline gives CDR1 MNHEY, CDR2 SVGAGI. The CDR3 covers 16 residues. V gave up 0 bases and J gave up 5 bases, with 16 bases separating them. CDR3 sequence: CASSYSGGAPRETQYF. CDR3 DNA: TGTGCCAGCAGTTACTCGGGGGGGGCGCCCAGGGAGACCCAGTACTTC.

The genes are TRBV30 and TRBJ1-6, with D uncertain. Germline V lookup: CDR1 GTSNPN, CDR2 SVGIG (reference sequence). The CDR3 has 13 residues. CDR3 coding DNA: TGTGTCTTGATACGGGGAGTTAATTCACCCCTCCACTTT. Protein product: CVLIRGVNSPLHF.

CDR3 bases: TGTGCCAGCAATACACAGAAGAGCTATGGCTACACCTTC. This encodes CASNTQKSYGYTF. The J gene is TRBJ1-2, the V gene TRBV28; D remains ambiguous. The V end was cut by 7 bases, the J end by 4 bases, with 13 bases between. CDR3 length equals 13 residues. The germline V gene has CDR1 MDHEN and CDR2 SYDVKM.

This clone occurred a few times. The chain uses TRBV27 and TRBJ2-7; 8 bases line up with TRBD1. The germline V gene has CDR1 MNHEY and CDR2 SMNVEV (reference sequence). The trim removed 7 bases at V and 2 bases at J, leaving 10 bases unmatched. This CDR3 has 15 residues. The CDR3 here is CASTNRDRRTYEQYF. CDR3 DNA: TGTGCCAGCACCAATAGGGACAGGCGTACCTACGAGCAGTACTTC.

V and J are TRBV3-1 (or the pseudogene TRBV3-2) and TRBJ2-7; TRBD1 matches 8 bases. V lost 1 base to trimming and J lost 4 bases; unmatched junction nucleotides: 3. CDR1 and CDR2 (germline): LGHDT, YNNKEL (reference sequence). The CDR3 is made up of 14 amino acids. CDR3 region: CASSQGTGLYEQYF. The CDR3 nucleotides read TGTGCCAGCAGCCAAGGGACAGGGCTTTACGAGCAGTACTTC.

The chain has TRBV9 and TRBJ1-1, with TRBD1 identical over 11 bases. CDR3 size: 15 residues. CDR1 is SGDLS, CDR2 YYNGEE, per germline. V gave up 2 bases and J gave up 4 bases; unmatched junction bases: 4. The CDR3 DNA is TGTGCCAGCAGCGTGGCCGGGACAGGGGGCACTGAAGCTTTCTTT. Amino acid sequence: CASSVAGTGGTEAFF.

CDR3: CASSEIGGWGYTF. The CDR3 DNA is TGTGCCAGCAGCGAGATCGGGGGTTGGGGCTACACCTTC. The rearrangement uses TRBV9 and TRBJ1-2; maybe TRBD1 (5 bases). Germline CDR1 reads SGDLS; CDR2 reads YYNGEE. This CDR3 comprises 13 residues. V dropped 3 bases and J dropped 8 bases, with 14 bases sitting between them. Full variable domain (outside the CDR3, taken from reference TRBV9 and TRBJ1-2): DSGVTQTPKHLITATGQRVTLRCSPRSGDLSVYWYQQSLDQGLQFLIQYYNGEERAKGNILERFSAQQFPDLHSELNLSSLELGDSALYFCASSEIGGWGYTFGSGTRLTVV.

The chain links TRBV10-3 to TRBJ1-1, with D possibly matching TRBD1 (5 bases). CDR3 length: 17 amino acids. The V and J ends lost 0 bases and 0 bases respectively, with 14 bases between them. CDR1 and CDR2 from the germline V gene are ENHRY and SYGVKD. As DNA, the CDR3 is TGTGCCATCAGTGAGTCGGGGAGGGGCGGCATGAACACTGAAGCTTTCTTT. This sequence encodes CAISESGRGGMNTEAFF.

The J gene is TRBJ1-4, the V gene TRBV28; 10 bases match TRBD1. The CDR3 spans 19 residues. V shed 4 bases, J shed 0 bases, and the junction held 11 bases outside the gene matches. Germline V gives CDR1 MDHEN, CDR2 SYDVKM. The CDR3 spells CASSYVPGQGPATNEKLFF. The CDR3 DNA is TGTGCCAGCAGTTACGTCCCGGGACAGGGGCCCGCAACTAATGAAAAACTGTTTTTT.

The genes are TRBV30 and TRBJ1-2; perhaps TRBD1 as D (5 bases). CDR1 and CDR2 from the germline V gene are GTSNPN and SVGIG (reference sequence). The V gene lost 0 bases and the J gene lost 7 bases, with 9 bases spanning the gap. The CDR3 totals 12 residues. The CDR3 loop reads CAWSVRGFGYTF. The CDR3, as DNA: TGTGCCTGGAGTGTAAGGGGATTTGGCTACACCTTC. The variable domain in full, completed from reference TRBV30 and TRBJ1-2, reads SQTIHQWPATLVQPVGSPLSLECTVEGTSNPNLYWYRQAAGRGLQLLFYSVGIGQISSEVPQNLSASRPQDRQFILSSKKLLLSDSGFYLCAWSVRGFGYTFGSGTRLTVV.

DNA for the CDR3: TGTGCCAGCAGCCAAGATCTGGTAACTGGGCCGAGCTCCTACGAGCAGTACTTC. Its protein is CASSQDLVTGPSSYEQYF. The genes are TRBV4-2 and TRBJ2-7, with D unclear. The germline V and J ends were trimmed by 0 bases and 0 bases, with 18 bases remaining between them. The germline gives CDR1 LGHNA, CDR2 YNFKEQ. This CDR3 contains 18 residues.

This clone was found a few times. The chain's CDR3 is CASSTPGEGYTF. In DNA, the CDR3 is TGTGCCAGCAGCACGCCCGGGGAGGGCTACACCTTC. The chain joins TRBV27 to TRBJ1-2; D is undetermined. Germline CDR1 is MNHEY and CDR2 is SMNVEV (reference sequence). The CDR3 totals 12 residues. V was pared by 6 bases and J by 8 bases, with 13 bases between.